This T cell receptor (beta chain) comes out of a study of OX40 agonist ivuxolimab in advanced cancers. The overall study: Dose-escalation cases comprised hepatocellular carcinoma, melanoma, renal cell or head and neck cancer.

J lost 5 bases, V lost 4 bases, and 19 bases had no gene match. Per the germline V gene, CDR1 is LNHDA and CDR2 is SQIVND (reference sequence). The CDR3 totals 19 residues. No patient had autoimmune disease or received systemic immunosuppression. Clones were read by immunoSEQ multiplex PCR, and TCRdb kept only the in-frame ones, dropping some. The table includes 55,000 to 70,000 clones, 70% to 90% detected once. The genes are TRBV19 and TRBJ2-7; 11 positions agree with TRBD2. This receptor was obtained from an adult with an advanced solid tumor such as melanoma, head and neck, liver or kidney cancer. Specimen: CD4+ or CD8+ T cells sorted from blood, collected in a trial of the OX40 agonist ivuxolimab. The CDR3 DNA is TGTGCCAGTAGTACCAGCCCCCCGACTAGCGGGATGACGGTCCACGAGCAGTACTTC. Residues: CASSTSPPTSGMTVHEQYF.